This TCR beta chain stems from a study of low-dose radiotherapy and immunotherapy resistance in tumors. Whole-study context: Oral aspirin 300 mg was taken by patients daily for four cycles from cycle 1 day 1.

Stated time point: after trial treatment. Treatment defined: LDRT plus nivolumab, ipilimumab, low-dose cyclophosphamide and aspirin (RACIN trial). Donors, who were enrolled in a single-arm phase I dose-escalation trial, received nivolumab, ipilimumab, aspirin, low-dose cyclophosphamide and low-dose radiotherapy. In this sample, this clonotype turned up a few times. First-strand cDNA used TRAV- and TRBV-specific primers, covering alpha and beta chains. It was with a constant-region primer and a V-primer adapter that TCRs were amplified over about 20 PCR cycles. TCRdb redid the calling of the reads with MiXCR, one entry per CDR3 protein. The sample carries about 39,000 distinct CDR3 sequences, around 21% recorded once. The length of the CDR3 is 15 residues. Germline CDR1 reads DFQATT; CDR2 reads SNEGSKA (reference sequence). Deletions cut 6 bases from V and 2 bases from J, with 20 bases between.

Sequenced material: PBMCs, taken after low-dose radiotherapy plus immunotherapy. This chain connects TRBV20-1 to TRBJ2-7; no definite D call. This TCR was recovered from a female donor with ovarian cancer. The CDR3 nucleotides are TGCAGTGCCCAACCGGGCCCCGCTGGCCCCTACGAGCAGTACTTC. Translating gives CSAQPGPAGPYEQYF.